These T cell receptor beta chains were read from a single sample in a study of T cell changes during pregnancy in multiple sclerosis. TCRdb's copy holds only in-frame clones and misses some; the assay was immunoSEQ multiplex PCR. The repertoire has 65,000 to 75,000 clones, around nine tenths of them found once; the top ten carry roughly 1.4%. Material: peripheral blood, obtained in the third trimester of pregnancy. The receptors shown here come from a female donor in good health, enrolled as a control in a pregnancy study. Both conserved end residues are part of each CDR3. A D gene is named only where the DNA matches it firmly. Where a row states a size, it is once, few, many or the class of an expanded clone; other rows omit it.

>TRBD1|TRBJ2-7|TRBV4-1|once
CASSRPGQGYEQYF
TGCGCCAGCAGCCGCCCGGGACAGGGGTACGAGCAGTACTTC
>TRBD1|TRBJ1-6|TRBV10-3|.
CAISDGQGLRSPLHF
TGTGCCATCAGTGACGGACAGGGTTTAAGGTCACCCCTCCACTTT
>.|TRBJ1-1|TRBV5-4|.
CASSSLAHTEAFF
TGTGCCAGCAGCTCCCTGGCCCACACTGAAGCTTTCTTT
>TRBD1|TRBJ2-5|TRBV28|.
CATKTGRETQYF
TGTGCCACCAAGACAGGGAGAGAGACCCAGTACTTC
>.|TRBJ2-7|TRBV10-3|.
CAISGRGMGEQYF
TGTGCCATCAGTGGCAGGGGAATGGGCGAGCAGTACTTC
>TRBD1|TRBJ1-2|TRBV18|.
CASSPDRGLYGYTF
TGTGCCAGCTCGCCTGACAGGGGGCTGTATGGCTACACCTTC
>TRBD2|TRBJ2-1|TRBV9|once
CASSTSVERGDTQFF
TGTGCCAGCAGCACATCTGTAGAGCGGGGGGACACGCAGTTCTTC
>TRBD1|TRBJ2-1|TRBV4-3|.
CASSRGTGESEQFF
TGCGCCAGCAGCCGGGGTACAGGGGAGAGTGAGCAGTTCTTC
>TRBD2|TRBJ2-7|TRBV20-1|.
CSPGRGGEQYF
TGCAGTCCAGGGAGGGGCGGCGAGCAGTACTTC
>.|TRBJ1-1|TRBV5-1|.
CASSVGQNTEAFF
TGCGCCAGCAGCGTAGGACAGAACACTGAAGCTTTCTTT
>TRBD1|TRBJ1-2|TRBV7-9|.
CASAKGTDYTF
TGTGCCAGCGCTAAAGGGACAGACTACACCTTC
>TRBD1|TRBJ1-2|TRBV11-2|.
CASSSGQAISNYGYTF
TGTGCCAGCAGCTCAGGACAGGCCATTTCTAACTATGGCTACACCTTC
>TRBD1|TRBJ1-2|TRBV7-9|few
CASRQGSYGYTF
TGTGCCAGTCGACAGGGGTCCTATGGCTACACCTTC
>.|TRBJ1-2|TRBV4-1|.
CASSQAGVGYQDYGYTF
TGCGCCAGCAGCCAGGCCGGGGTCGGTTATCAGGACTATGGCTACACCTTC
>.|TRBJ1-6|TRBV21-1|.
CASTVQGTYNSPLHF
TGTGCCAGCACCGTACAGGGGACTTATAATTCACCCCTCCACTTT
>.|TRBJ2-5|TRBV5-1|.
CASTRGLGGAAQETQYF
TGCGCCAGCACGAGGGGCCTGGGGGGGGCCGCTCAAGAGACCCAGTACTTC
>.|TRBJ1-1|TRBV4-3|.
CASSQDRLNTEAFF
TGCGCCAGCAGCCAAGACAGGCTGAACACTGAAGCTTTCTTT
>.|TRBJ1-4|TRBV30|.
CAWSSGSNEKLFF
TGTGCCTGGAGTTCGGGTTCAAATGAAAAACTGTTTTTT
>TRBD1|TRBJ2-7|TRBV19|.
CASSTPPGQGYEQYF
TGTGCCAGTAGTACCCCCCCTGGACAGGGCTACGAGCAGTACTTC
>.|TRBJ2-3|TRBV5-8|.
CASSLDGGNTDTQYF
TGTGCCAGCAGCTTGGATGGAGGGAACACAGATACGCAGTATTTT
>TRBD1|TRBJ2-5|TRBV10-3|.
CAISLPGQQETQYF
TGTGCCATCAGCCTACCGGGACAGCAAGAGACCCAGTACTTC
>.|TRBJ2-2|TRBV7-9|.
CARSTQLGTGELFF
TGTGCCAGAAGCACTCAACTTGGCACCGGGGAGCTGTTTTTT
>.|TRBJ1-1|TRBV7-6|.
CASSLGPPENTEAFF
TGTGCCAGCAGCTTAGGGCCGCCCGAGAACACTGAAGCTTTCTTT
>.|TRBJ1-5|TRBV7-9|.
CASSLGQRAQHF
TGTGCCAGCAGCCTGGGGCAGCGGGCCCAGCATTTT
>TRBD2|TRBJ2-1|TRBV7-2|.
CASTPPGAGGIYNEQFF
TGTGCCAGCACTCCTCCCGGGGCGGGGGGGATCTACAATGAGCAGTTCTTC
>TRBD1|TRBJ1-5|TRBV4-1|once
CASSHGTGGGQPQHF
TGCGCCAGCAGCCACGGGACAGGGGGCGGTCAGCCCCAGCATTTT
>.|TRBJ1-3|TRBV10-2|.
CASSDAGSGNTIYF
TGCGCCAGCAGTGATGCGGGCTCTGGAAACACCATATATTTT
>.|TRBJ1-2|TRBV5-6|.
CASSFGSGMRYTF
TGTGCCAGCAGCTTCGGCAGCGGCATGCGCTACACCTTC
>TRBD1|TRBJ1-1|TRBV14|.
CASSQARQGWGGPTEAFF
TGTGCCAGCAGCCAAGCGAGACAGGGGTGGGGAGGGCCCACTGAAGCTTTCTTT